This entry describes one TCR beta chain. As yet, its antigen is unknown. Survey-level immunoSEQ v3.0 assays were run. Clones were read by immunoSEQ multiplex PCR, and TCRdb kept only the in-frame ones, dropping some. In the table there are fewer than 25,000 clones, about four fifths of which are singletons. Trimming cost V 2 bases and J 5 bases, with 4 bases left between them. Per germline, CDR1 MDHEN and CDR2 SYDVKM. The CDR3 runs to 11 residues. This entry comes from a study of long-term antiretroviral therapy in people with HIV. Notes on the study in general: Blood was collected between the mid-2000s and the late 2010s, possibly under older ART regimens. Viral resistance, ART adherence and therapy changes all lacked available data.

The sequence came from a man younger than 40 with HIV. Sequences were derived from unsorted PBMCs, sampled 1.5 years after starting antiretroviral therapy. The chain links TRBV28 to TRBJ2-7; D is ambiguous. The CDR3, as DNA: TGTGCCAGCAGTTTAGTGCACGAGCAGTACTTC. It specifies CASSLVHEQYF.